This T cell receptor beta chain is from a study of T cells expressing NK-cell markers. Study as a whole: From sorted CD3+CD56+NKG2C+, CD3+CD56+NKG2C- and CD3+CD56-NKG2C+ T cells came the TCR beta repertoires.

Study conclusions and caveats: Whether expanded NKG2C-expressing T cell clones recognize HCMV is unknown. In several donors, dominant clonotypes made up about 25-65% of CD3+CD56-NKG2C+ cells.

TCRdb derives one entry per CDR3 protein from the 5' RACE reads, leaving out DNA. This sample's table has about 460,000 distinct CDR3 sequences. The V gene's germline CDR1 is SGHRS and CDR2 YFSETQ. CDR3 length: 13 amino acids. Concerning this clonotype: Antigen unknown.

V usage is TRBV5-1 and J usage is TRBJ2-5. This receptor was obtained from a woman in her forties or fifties in good health. The source material was blood T cells: a sorted CD56 or NKG2C T cell subset, CD4+ or CD8+ T cells, or bulk PBMC T cells (not recorded which). CDR3 sequence: CASSFSVQETQYF.